Listed here is a single TCR beta chain. What it binds is not known. Trimming took 1 base from V and 6 from J, leaving 13 bases between them. The germline V gene encodes CDR1 SGHRS and CDR2 YFSETQ. This CDR3 comprises 14 residues. This entry belongs to a study of shared clonotypes between healthy human individuals. Whole-study results and caveats: Sampling covered nothing but blood. Tissue TCR repertoires likely differ from those found in blood.

The test was conducted at deep level. The data were produced by immunoSEQ multiplex PCR, yet TCRdb's version contains in-frame clones alone and is incomplete. The sample holds about half a million clones, roughly 85% seen once. The source material was PBMCs. The source of this sequence is a woman in her thirties or forties in good health. Some clones in this sample may be carry-over from other donors' samples. The rearrangement links TRBV5-1 to TRBJ1-1; D is perhaps TRBD1 (5 bases). The CDR3: CASSLIGGGSEAFF. CDR3 DNA sequence: TGCGCCAGCAGCTTGATCGGGGGAGGTTCTGAAGCTTTCTTT.